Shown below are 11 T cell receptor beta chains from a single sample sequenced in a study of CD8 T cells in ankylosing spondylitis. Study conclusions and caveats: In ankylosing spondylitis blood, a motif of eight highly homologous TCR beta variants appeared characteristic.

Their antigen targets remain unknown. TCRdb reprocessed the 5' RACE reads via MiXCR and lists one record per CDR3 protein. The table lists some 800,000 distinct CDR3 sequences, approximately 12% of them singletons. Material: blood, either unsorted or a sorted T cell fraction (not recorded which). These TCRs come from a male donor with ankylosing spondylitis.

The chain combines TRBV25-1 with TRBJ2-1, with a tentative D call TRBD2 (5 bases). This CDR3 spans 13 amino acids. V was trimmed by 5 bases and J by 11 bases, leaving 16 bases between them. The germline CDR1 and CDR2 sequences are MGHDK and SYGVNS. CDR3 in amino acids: CASSKRTDGKQFF. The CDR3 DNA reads TGTGCCAGCAGTAAGCGGACCGACGGTAAGCAGTTCTTC.

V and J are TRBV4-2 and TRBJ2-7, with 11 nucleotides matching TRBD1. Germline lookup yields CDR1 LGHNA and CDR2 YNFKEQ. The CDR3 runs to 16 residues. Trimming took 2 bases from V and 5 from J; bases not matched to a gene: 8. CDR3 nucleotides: TGTGCCAGCAGCCAATGGACAGGGGGCAGTTCCGACGAGCAGTACTTC. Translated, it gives CASSQWTGGSSDEQYF.

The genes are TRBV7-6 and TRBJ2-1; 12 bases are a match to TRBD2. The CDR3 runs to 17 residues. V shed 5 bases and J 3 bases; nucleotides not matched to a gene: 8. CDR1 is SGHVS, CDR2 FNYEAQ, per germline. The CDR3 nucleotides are TGTGCCAGCAGCCATGCATTACTAGCGGGAGGCTACAATGAGCAGTTCTTC. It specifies CASSHALLAGGYNEQFF.

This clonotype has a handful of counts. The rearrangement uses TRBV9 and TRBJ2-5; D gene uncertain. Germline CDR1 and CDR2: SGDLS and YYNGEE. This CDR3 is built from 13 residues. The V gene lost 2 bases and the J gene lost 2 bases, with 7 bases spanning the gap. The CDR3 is CASSVQLQETQYF. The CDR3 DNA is TGTGCCAGCAGCGTTCAGTTGCAAGAGACCCAGTACTTC.

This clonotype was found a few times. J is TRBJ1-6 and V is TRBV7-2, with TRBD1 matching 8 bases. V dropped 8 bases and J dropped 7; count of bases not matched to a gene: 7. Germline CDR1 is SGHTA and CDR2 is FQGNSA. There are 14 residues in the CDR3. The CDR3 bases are TGTGCCAGCGGATGGACAGGGCCGAATTCACCCCTCCACTTT. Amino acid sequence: CASGWTGPNSPLHF. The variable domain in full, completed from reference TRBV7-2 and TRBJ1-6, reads GAGVSQSPSNKVTEKGKDVELRCDPISGHTALYWYRQSLGQGLEFLIYFQGNSAPDKSGLPSDRFSAERTGGSVSTLTIQRTQQEDSAVYLCASGWTGPNSPLHFGNGTRLTVT.

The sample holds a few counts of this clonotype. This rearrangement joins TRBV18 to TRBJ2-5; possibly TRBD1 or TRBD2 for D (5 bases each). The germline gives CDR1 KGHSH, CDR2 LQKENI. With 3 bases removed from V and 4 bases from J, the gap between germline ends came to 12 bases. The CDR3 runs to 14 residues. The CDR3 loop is CASSPSGTAETQYF. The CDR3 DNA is TGTGCCAGCTCACCGTCCGGGACCGCAGAGACCCAGTACTTC.

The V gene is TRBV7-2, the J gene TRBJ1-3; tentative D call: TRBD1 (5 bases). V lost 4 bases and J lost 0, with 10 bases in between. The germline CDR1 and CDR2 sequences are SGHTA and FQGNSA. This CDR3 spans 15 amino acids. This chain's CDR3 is CASSSGDGSGNTIYF. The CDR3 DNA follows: TGTGCCAGCAGCTCTGGGGACGGCTCTGGAAACACCATATATTTT.

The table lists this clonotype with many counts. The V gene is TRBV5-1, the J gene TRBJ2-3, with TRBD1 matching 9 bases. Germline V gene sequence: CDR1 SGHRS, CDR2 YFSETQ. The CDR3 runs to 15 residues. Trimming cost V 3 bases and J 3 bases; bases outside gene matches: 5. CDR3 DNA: TGCGCCAGCAGCTCAACTGGGACAGGGACAGATACGCAGTATTTT. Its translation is CASSSTGTGTDTQYF. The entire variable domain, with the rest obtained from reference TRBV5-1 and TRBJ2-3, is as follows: KAGVTQTPRYLIKTRGQQVTLSCSPISGHRSVSWYQQTPGQGLQFLFEYFSETQRNKGNFPGRFSGRQFSNSRSEMNVSTLELGDSALYLCASSSTGTGTDTQYFGPGTRLTVL.

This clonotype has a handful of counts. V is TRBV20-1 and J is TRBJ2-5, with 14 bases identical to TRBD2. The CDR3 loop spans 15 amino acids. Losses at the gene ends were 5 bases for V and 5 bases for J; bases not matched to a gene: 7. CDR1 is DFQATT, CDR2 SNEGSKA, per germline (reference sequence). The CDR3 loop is CSAGGLAGGGETQYF. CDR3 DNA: TGCAGTGCTGGCGGACTAGCGGGGGGTGGGGAGACCCAGTACTTC.

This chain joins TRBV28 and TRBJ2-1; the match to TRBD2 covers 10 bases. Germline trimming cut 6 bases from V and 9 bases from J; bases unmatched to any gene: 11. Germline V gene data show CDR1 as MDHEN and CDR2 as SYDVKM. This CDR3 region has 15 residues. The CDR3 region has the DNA TGTGCCAGCAGAAGCAGCGGGAGGGCTTCGGGTGAGCAGTTCTTC. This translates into CASRSSGRASGEQFF. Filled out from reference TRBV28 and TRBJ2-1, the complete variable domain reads DVKVTQSSRYLVKRTGEKVFLECVQDMDHENMFWYRQDPGLGLRLIYFSYDVKMKEKGDIPEGYSVSREKKERFSLILESASTNQTSMYLCASRSSGRASGEQFFGPGTRLTVL.

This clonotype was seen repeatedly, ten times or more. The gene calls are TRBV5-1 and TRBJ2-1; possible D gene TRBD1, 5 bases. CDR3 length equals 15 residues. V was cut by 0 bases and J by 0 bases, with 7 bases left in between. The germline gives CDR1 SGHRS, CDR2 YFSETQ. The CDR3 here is CASSLEGDSYNEQFF. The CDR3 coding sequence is TGCGCCAGCAGCTTGGAAGGGGACTCCTACAATGAGCAGTTCTTC.